The clone carrying this T cell receptor (beta chain) showed up just a few times. What it binds is unknown. This sample stems from a study of glioma-infiltrating T cells. This CDR3 is 13 amino acids long. CDR1 and CDR2 from the germline V gene are SNHLY and FYNNEI. V lost 11 bases, J lost 7 bases, and 20 bases lay in between. The iRepertoire nested amplicon-rescue multiplex PCR amplified TCR alpha and beta CDR3s from RNA. Tissue mRNA or PBMC total RNA, about 85-400 ng, went into one-step reverse transcription and amplification. TCRdb re-called the multiplex PCR reads through MiXCR, storing one row per CDR3 protein. Among under 150,000 distinct CDR3 sequences listed, around a quarter were seen once. Study-wide results and caveats: Non-neoplastic patients had below-expected tissue-blood divergence, while all gliomas exceeded expectation. Very few CDR3 sequences were shared between tissue and blood.

The receptor was derived from a human donor with low-grade glioma or glioblastoma, undergoing nonglioma brain surgery, or in good health (not recorded which). Sequenced material: glioma tissue, nonneoplastic brain tissue, or PBMCs (not recorded which). V is TRBV2 and J is TRBJ1-1; D gene ambiguous. In DNA form, the CDR3 reads TGTGCCGGCTCTCCCGGCGGGAGCCTTGAAGCTTTCTTT. Protein: CAGSPGGSLEAFF.